This entry concerns a single TCR beta chain. Sample-barcoded 5' priming and a J-beta primer mix drove a second PCR of roughly 7 to 11 cycles. A template-switch adaptor containing 12 random nucleotides labeled each cDNA molecule. Using its own MiXCR run on the 5' RACE reads, TCRdb lists one record per CDR3 protein. The table records about 400,000 distinct CDR3 sequences, approximately 51% of them present only once. The source of the sample is a study of blood T cells in healthy people across ages. The sequence was obtained from a man in his 60s in good health. The source material was blood.

CDR3 in DNA: TGTGCCAGCAGCCTCGGAATTCTCTATGGCTACACCTTC. Translation gives CASSLGILYGYTF. The chain joins TRBV6-6 to TRBJ1-2, with D uncertain. CDR1 is MNHNY, CDR2 SVGAGI, per germline (reference sequence). The CDR3 sequence is 13 residues long. V lost 6 bases and J 4 bases, leaving 12 bases between the germline ends.